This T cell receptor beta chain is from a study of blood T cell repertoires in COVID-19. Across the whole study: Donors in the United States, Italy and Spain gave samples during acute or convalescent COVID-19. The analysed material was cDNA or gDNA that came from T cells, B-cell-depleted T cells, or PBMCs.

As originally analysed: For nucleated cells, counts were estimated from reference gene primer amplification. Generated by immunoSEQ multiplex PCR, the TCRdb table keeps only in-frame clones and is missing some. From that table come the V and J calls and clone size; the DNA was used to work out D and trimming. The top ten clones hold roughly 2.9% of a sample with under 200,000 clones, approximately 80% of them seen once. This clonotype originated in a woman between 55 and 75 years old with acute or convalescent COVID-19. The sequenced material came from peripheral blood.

DNA of the CDR3: TGTGCCAGCAGCTTGGGGACTAGCGGGGGGACGGTGGGCACCGGGGAGCTGTTTTTT. Protein product: CASSLGTSGGTVGTGELFF. The chain carries TRBV5-4 and TRBJ2-2; 14 positions agree with TRBD2. Losses at the gene ends were 0 bases for V and 4 bases for J; bases not matched to a gene: 8. Germline V gene sequence: CDR1 SGHNT, CDR2 YYREEE (reference sequence). The CDR3 consists of 19 residues. The full variable domain, its missing parts supplied by reference TRBV5-4 and TRBJ2-2, is ETGVTQSPTHLIKTRGQQVTLRCSSQSGHNTVSWYQQALGQGPQFIFQYYREEENGRGNFPPRFSGLQFPNYSSELNVNALELDDSALYLCASSLGTSGGTVGTGELFFGEGSRLTVL.